This passage covers 17 T cell receptor beta chains from one sample sequenced in a study of blood T cell repertoires in COVID-19. This table comes from immunoSEQ multiplex PCR, and its TCRdb copy is limited to in-frame clones, with some not included. Here the sample spans about 190,000 clones, roughly 90% being singletons. The specimen sequenced was peripheral blood. These TCRs come from a man between 18 and 35 years old with active or convalescent COVID-19.

The chain carries TRBV4-3 and TRBJ2-5, with TRBD1 matching over 9 bases. V shed 3 bases, J shed 4 bases, and the junction held 6 bases outside the gene matches. Germline V gene sequence: CDR1 LGHNA, CDR2 YSLEER. The length of the CDR3 is 15 residues. The CDR3 nucleotides read TGCGCCAGCAGCCATGGGACAGGGATGGGAGAGACCCAGTACTTC. This encodes CASSHGTGMGETQYF.

The chain is built from TRBV19 and TRBJ2-2; D call uncertain. Trimming took 3 bases from V and 6 from J, leaving 8 bases between them. The germline V gene encodes CDR1 LNHDA and CDR2 SQIVND (reference sequence). CDR3 length equals 13 residues. CDR3 DNA sequence: TGTGCCAGTAGTATGCTTAGTTCCGGGGAGCTGTTTTTT. It is translated as CASSMLSSGELFF.

The chain employs TRBV29-1 and TRBJ2-1; 13 bases match TRBD2. V lost 6 bases to trimming and J lost 6 bases; unmatched junction nucleotides: 5. The CDR3 length is 14 residues. Germline CDR1 is SQVTM and CDR2 is ANQGSEA. The CDR3 sequence: CSVGTSGKGNEQFF. In DNA, the CDR3 is TGCAGCGTGGGGACTAGCGGGAAGGGCAATGAGCAGTTCTTC.

This rearrangement joins TRBV13 to TRBJ1-1; D is unresolved. Trimming shortened V by 3 bases and J by 4 bases, and 12 bases separated the two germline ends. The germline CDR1 and CDR2 sequences are PRHDT and FYEKMQ (reference sequence). This CDR3 region has 14 residues. This CDR3 is CASSFGNIGTEAFF. CDR3 sequence (DNA): TGTGCCAGCAGCTTCGGGAATATTGGCACTGAAGCTTTCTTT.

V and J are TRBV12-3 or TRBV12-4 and TRBJ2-6; 8 positions agree with TRBD2. Unmatched junction bases numbered 1, after V lost 11 bases and J lost 1 base. The CDR3 spans 13 residues. CDR3: CAGGGSGANVLTF. The CDR3 coding sequence is TGTGCCGGCGGGGGGTCTGGGGCCAACGTCCTGACTTTC.

The gene calls are TRBV6-4 and TRBJ1-1; TRBD1 aligns across 11 bases. V was clipped by 6 bases and J by 3 bases; unmatched bases: 3. From germline, CDR1 is MRHNA and CDR2 SNTAGT. This CDR3 has 14 amino acids. CDR3 residues: CASSAGQGDTEAFF. CDR3 bases: TGTGCCAGCAGCGCGGGACAGGGGGACACTGAAGCTTTCTTT.

V gene TRBV6-5 combines with J gene TRBJ1-1; D remains unclear. Germline V gene data show CDR1 as MNHEY and CDR2 as SVGAGI. The CDR3 is 14 residues long. Deletions cut 8 bases from V and 5 bases from J, with 18 bases between. In DNA form, the CDR3 reads TGTGCCAGCGGAGGCACCGGAGGTGGGACTGAAGCTTTCTTT. Protein: CASGGTGGGTEAFF.

The J gene is TRBJ1-4, the V gene TRBV10-3, with 8 positions matching TRBD1. The germline V gene encodes CDR1 ENHRY and CDR2 SYGVKD. CDR3 length: 12 residues. The V and J ends lost 10 bases and 8 bases, in that order; junction bases with no gene match: 6. CDR3 DNA: TGTGCCACCTCACGGACAGGGGAAAAACTGTTTTTT. It specifies CATSRTGEKLFF.

V and J are TRBV5-1 and TRBJ2-3; TRBD2 aligns across 10 bases. This CDR3 is 16 amino acids long. Germline V lookup: CDR1 SGHRS, CDR2 YFSETQ. The trim removed 7 bases at V and 1 base at J, leaving 9 bases unmatched. CDR3 loop: CASSSGGLAGTDTQYF. CDR3 nucleotides: TGCGCCAGCTCATCAGGAGGACTAGCGGGCACAGATACGCAGTATTTT.

The chain is built from TRBV10-3 and TRBJ1-2; TRBD1 matches at 7 bases. V lost 4 bases to trimming and J lost 0 bases; unmatched junction nucleotides: 2. CDR3 size: 14 residues. Germline CDR1 and CDR2: ENHRY and SYGVKD. The CDR3 protein is CAISGQGANYGYTF. The CDR3 DNA reads as TGTGCCATCAGTGGACAGGGTGCTAACTATGGCTACACCTTC.

This chain connects TRBV19 to TRBJ1-2; 7 bases are shared with TRBD1. The germline V gene has CDR1 LNHDA and CDR2 SQIVND (reference sequence). After removal of 6 bases from V and 6 bases from J, the junction contained 10 bases not matched to a gene. This CDR3 contains 14 residues. CDR3 protein: CASSRQGSPHGYTF. CDR3 nucleotides: TGTGCCAGTAGCCGACAGGGAAGCCCGCATGGCTACACCTTC.

The chain couples TRBV5-1 to TRBJ1-4, with D possibly TRBD1 on 5 matching bases. CDR1 is SGHRS, CDR2 YFSETQ, per germline. V gave up 0 bases and J gave up 3 bases, with 9 bases separating them. The CDR3 has 15 residues. For the CDR3, the DNA is TGCGCCAGCAGCTTGGCAGGGTTAGCTAATGAAAAACTGTTTTTT. Translating it yields CASSLAGLANEKLFF. Looking up the rest from reference TRBV5-1 and TRBJ1-4 gives the full variable domain: KAGVTQTPRYLIKTRGQQVTLSCSPISGHRSVSWYQQTPGQGLQFLFEYFSETQRNKGNFPGRFSGRQFSNSRSEMNVSTLELGDSALYLCASSLAGLANEKLFFGSGTQLSVL.

This sequence joins TRBV7-9 and TRBJ1-2; 7 nucleotides match TRBD1. The CDR3 extends over 15 amino acids. The germline V gene encodes CDR1 SEHNR and CDR2 FQNEAQ (reference sequence). With 0 bases clipped from V and 5 bases from J, the junction kept 6 bases outside the gene matches. The CDR3: CASSLAAPGGYGYTF. CDR3 bases: TGTGCCAGCAGCTTAGCTGCTCCAGGGGGTTATGGCTACACCTTC.

The V call is TRBV2, the J call TRBJ2-2; D gene ambiguous. The V gene lost 6 bases and the J gene lost 0 bases, with 11 bases spanning the gap. This CDR3 spans 15 amino acids. Looked up from germline, CDR1 is SNHLY and CDR2 is FYNNEI. CDR3 coding DNA: TGTGCCAGCAGCTATTCAGCGACGAACACCGGGGAGCTGTTTTTT. This translates into CASSYSATNTGELFF.

The J gene is TRBJ2-7, the V gene TRBV5-1, with 10 bases aligning to TRBD1. The CDR3 sequence is 16 residues long. Germline CDR1 SGHRS, CDR2 YFSETQ. V shed 3 bases and J 0 bases; nucleotides not matched to a gene: 6. As DNA, the CDR3 is TGCGCCAGCAGCTACAGGACAGGGGGAGCCTCCTACGAGCAGTACTTC. Its translation: CASSYRTGGASYEQYF.

This clone was counted a single time. The chain joins TRBV4-2 to TRBJ2-3; tentative D call: TRBD2 (5 bases). With 6 bases removed from V and 1 base from J, the gap between germline ends came to 14 bases. The CDR3 contains 15 residues. Per germline, CDR1 LGHNA and CDR2 YNFKEQ. The CDR3 DNA follows: TGTGCCAGCAGGCAGACGGGATTCGGCACAGATACGCAGTATTTT. The encoded protein is CASRQTGFGTDTQYF.

This clone was recorded only once. The V call is TRBV11-3, the J call TRBJ2-7; 7 bases align to TRBD1. J was trimmed by 7 bases and V by 5 bases; bases with no gene match: 5. CDR1 is SGHNT, CDR2 YENEEA, per germline. The CDR3 runs 12 residues. The CDR3 sequence is CASSRTGEEQYF. CDR3 coding DNA: TGTGCCAGCAGCCGTACAGGGGAAGAGCAGTACTTC.